Sequencing of this T cell receptor (beta chain) was carried out in a study of CD8+CD57+ T cells in acquired aplastic anemia. The sequenced patients had an expansion of CD8+CD57+ cells seen by flow cytometry. Genomic DNA, the template, was used for profiling of the TCR beta VDJ and CDR3. Via MiXCR, TCRdb re-called the reads, giving one row per CDR3 protein. Among under 350,000 distinct CDR3 sequences listed, approximately 57% were seen once. The germline CDR1 and CDR2 sequences are SGHDT and YYEEEE. The ends were cut back, 2 bases at V and 3 bases at J, with 15 bases in the middle. This CDR3 is built from 15 residues.

The chain is built from TRBV5-6 and TRBJ2-7; D ambiguous. This sequence originates from a human donor with aplastic anemia. The sequencing input was sorted CD4+, CD8+, or CD8+CD57+ T cells (not recorded which) from PBMCs. The CDR3 spells CASSLFTNEFYEQYF. The CDR3 DNA sequence: TGTGCCAGCAGCTTATTCACCAATGAGTTCTACGAGCAGTACTTC.